The rows below give T cell receptor beta chains drawn from one sample of a study of T cell changes during pregnancy in multiple sclerosis. Profiling relied on immunoSEQ multiplex PCR, and the TCRdb table lists in-frame clones only, not all of them. The sample yields about 58,000 clones, about 90% seen once. The sample in question was CD4+ T cells from peripheral blood mononuclear cells, obtained after pregnancy. The receptors come from a female donor in good health, enrolled as a control in a pregnancy study. CDR3s include the opening cysteine and the closing phenylalanine or tryptophan. The D gene is left open where the match is weak. Clone size, where shown, is once, few, many, or a class for clones that have expanded.

clone_size,j_call,v_call,d_call,cdr3_nt,cdr3_aa
-,TRBJ1-5,TRBV7-9,-,TGTGCCAGCAGCTTAGGGGGGGGCAATCAGCCCCAGCATTTT,CASSLGGGNQPQHF
-,TRBJ2-5,TRBV2,TRBD1,TGTGCCAGCAGTGAAAGGGGACAGCCTGCCGAGACCCAGTACTTC,CASSERGQPAETQYF
-,TRBJ1-6,TRBV6-6,-,TGTGCCAGCAGTAGACTGGCGAGCTCCTATAATTCACCCCTCCACTTT,CASSRLASSYNSPLHF
-,TRBJ1-5,TRBV7-2,TRBD1,TGTGCCAGCAGCTTAGTTGGGACAGGGGATCAGCCCCAGCATTTT,CASSLVGTGDQPQHF
-,TRBJ2-3,TRBV6-1,TRBD2,TGTGCCAGCAGTGAGCTAGCGGGGGGGTCAGATACGCAGTATTTT,CASSELAGGSDTQYF
once,TRBJ2-4,TRBV5-4,-,TGTGCCAGCAGATTAACAGGGTCAAACATTCAGTACTTC,CASRLTGSNIQYF
-,TRBJ2-3,TRBV7-3,TRBD1,TGTGCCAGCAGTCGGACAGGGGATAGCACAGATACGCAGTATTTT,CASSRTGDSTDTQYF
once,TRBJ2-7,TRBV11-2,-,TGTGCCAGCAGCCTGACTGAAACCTACGAGCAGTACTTC,CASSLTETYEQYF
-,TRBJ1-2,TRBV25-1,-,TGTGCCAGCAGTGAACCAGCCGCGGGCATCTATGGCTACACCTTC,CASSEPAAGIYGYTF
-,TRBJ1-5,TRBV4-2,TRBD1,TGTGCCAGCAGCCGGGTGGACAGGGGAGGCCAGCCCCAGCATTTT,CASSRVDRGGQPQHF
-,TRBJ1-2,TRBV6-5,TRBD1,TGTGCCAGCTTCAACAGGGGGCTCAATGGCTACACCTTC,CASFNRGLNGYTF
-,TRBJ1-4,TRBV5-5,TRBD1,TGTGCCAGCAGCCTGGGACAGAATTCTGAAAAACTGTTTTTT,CASSLGQNSEKLFF
-,TRBJ1-5,TRBV2,TRBD1,TGTGCCAGCAGTGGCGGCAGGGGGGATCAGCCCCAGCATTTT,CASSGGRGDQPQHF
-,TRBJ1-2,TRBV9,-,TGTGCCAGTACCGGAAGAGGTTATGGCTACACCTTC,CASTGRGYGYTF
-,TRBJ1-1,TRBV4-1,-,TGCGCCAGCAGCGGCGGACAGCTCATGAACACTGAAGCTTTCTTT,CASSGGQLMNTEAFF
-,TRBJ1-2,TRBV13,-,TGTGCCAGCAGCGTACCGACAGGTGGTGGTTATGGCTACACCTTC,CASSVPTGGGYGYTF
-,TRBJ1-1,TRBV5-1,-,TGCGCCAGCAGCTTCGGGTTGAACACTGAAGCTTTCTTT,CASSFGLNTEAFF
-,TRBJ1-3,TRBV11-2,-,TGTGCCAGCAGCTGGGCAATTGGAAACACCATATATTTT,CASSWAIGNTIYF
-,TRBJ1-6,TRBV4-1,TRBD1,TGCGCCAGCAGCCCCTACGGACAGGGCCTGGGGGGAAATTCACCCCTCCACTTT,CASSPYGQGLGGNSPLHF
-,TRBJ2-3,TRBV7-8,TRBD2,TGTGCCAGCAGCTCTAGCGGGGGGGGCCGGTATACGCAGTATTTT,CASSSSGGGRYTQYF
once,TRBJ1-2,TRBV6-6,-,TGTGCCAGCAGTTACTCAGAGACAGATGGCTACACCTTC,CASSYSETDGYTF
-,TRBJ2-1,TRBV15,-,TGTGCCACCACCAGGAGCTCCTACAATGAGCAGTTCTTC,CATTRSSYNEQFF
once,TRBJ2-7,TRBV6-1,TRBD2,TGTGCCAGCAGTGAGGTGCGGGGGTCCTCCTACGAGCAGTACTTC,CASSEVRGSSYEQYF
-,TRBJ1-2,TRBV7-9,TRBD1,TGTGCCAGCAGCTTGACCGTACCGGGACAGGGGCCGATCATCTATGGCTACACCTTC,CASSLTVPGQGPIIYGYTF
-,TRBJ1-3,TRBV4-1,-,TGCGCCAGCAGCCAAGAGGAGACAGTGCGCTCTGGAAACACCATATATTTT,CASSQEETVRSGNTIYF
-,TRBJ2-3,TRBV11-3,TRBD2,TGTGCCAGCAGCGCCCGGACTAGCTCGGCAGATACGCAGTATTTT,CASSARTSSADTQYF
-,TRBJ1-1,TRBV30,TRBD1,TGTGCCTGGAGCGACACAGGGGCAGGGAACACTGAAGCTTTCTTT,CAWSDTGAGNTEAFF
once,TRBJ1-2,TRBV5-5,TRBD1,TGTGCCAGCAGCTTGGAGGGACAGGGCGGCTATGGCTACACCTTC,CASSLEGQGGYGYTF
-,TRBJ2-7,TRBV23-1,TRBD1,TGCGCCAGCACGCAGGGGGCTAGCCCGTACGAGCAGTACTTC,CASTQGASPYEQYF